This T cell receptor (beta chain) is from a study of blood T cell repertoires in COVID-19. At the level of the study: Collection of acute and convalescent COVID-19 samples took place in the United States, Italy and Spain. Nucleic acid was either cDNA or gDNA, and it came from T cells, B-cell-depleted T cells, or PBMCs.

This clone was picked up a small number of times. The V gene lost 3 bases and the J gene lost 5 bases, with 13 bases spanning the gap. This CDR3 is built from 13 residues. Germline V gene data show CDR1 as GTSNPN and CDR2 as SVGIG (reference sequence). Study processing details: Amplified reference gene primers provided the basis for estimating nucleated cell counts. Clones were sequenced by immunoSEQ multiplex PCR, and TCRdb holds only the in-frame ones, with some missing. V, J and clone size reflect that table, while D and trimming were determined from the DNA. The sample carries about 100,000 clones, more than 65% recorded once.

The chain recombines TRBV30 with TRBJ1-1; D unresolved. Sequenced: peripheral blood. This receptor was taken from a woman aged 70-85 years with acute or convalescent COVID-19. CDR3 nucleotides: TGTGCCTGGAGCGGGTCGGGGTTTACTGAAGCTTTCTTT. It specifies CAWSGSGFTEAFF.